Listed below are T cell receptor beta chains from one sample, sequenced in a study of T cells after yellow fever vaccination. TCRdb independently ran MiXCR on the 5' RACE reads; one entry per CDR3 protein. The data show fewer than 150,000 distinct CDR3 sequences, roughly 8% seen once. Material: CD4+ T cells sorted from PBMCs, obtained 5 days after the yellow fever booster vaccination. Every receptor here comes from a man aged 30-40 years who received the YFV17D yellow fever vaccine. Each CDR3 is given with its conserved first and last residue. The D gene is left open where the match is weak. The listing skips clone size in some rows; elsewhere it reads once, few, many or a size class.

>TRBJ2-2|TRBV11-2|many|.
CASSSPSGDQWAGELFF
TGTGCCAGCAGCTCCCCCAGCGGAGACCAATGGGCCGGGGAGCTGTTTTTT
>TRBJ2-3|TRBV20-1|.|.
CCARGSWRAEVADTQYF
TGCTGTGCTAGGGGAAGCTGGAGGGCCGAGGTAGCAGATACGCAGTATTTT
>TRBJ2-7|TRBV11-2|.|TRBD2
CASSSPLAGGEQYF
TGTGCCAGCAGCTCGCCGCTAGCGGGAGGCGAGCAGTACTTC
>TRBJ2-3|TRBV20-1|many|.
CGGLSGPTDTQYF
TGCGGCGGATTGTCCGGACCCACAGATACGCAGTATTTT
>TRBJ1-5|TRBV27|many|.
CASSSTNQPQHF
TGTGCCAGCAGTTCCACTAATCAGCCCCAGCATTTT
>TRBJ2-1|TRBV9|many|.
CASSVDQGYIMNEQFF
TGTGCCAGCAGCGTAGATCAGGGGTATATTATGAATGAGCAGTTCTTC
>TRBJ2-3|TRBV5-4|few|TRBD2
CASSSTSGASDTQYF
TGTGCCAGCAGCTCGACTAGCGGGGCCTCGGATACGCAGTATTTT
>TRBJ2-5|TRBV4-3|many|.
CASSPHPRAQETQYF
TGCGCCAGCAGCCCCCATCCTCGCGCACAAGAGACCCAGTACTTC
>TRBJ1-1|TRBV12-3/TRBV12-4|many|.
CASSPPKNTEAFF
TGTGCCAGCAGTCCTCCTAAGAACACTGAAGCTTTCTTT
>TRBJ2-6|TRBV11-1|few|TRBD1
CASSQGTGGNAGANVLTF
TGTGCCAGCAGCCAAGGGACAGGGGGCAATGCTGGGGCCAACGTCCTGACTTTC
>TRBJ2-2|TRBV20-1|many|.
CSARRRSGELFF
TGCAGTGCTAGGCGAAGGTCCGGGGAGCTGTTTTTT
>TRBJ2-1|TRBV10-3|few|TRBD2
CAISPRAGGDNEQFF
TGTGCCATCAGCCCCCGAGCGGGAGGGGACAATGAGCAGTTCTTC
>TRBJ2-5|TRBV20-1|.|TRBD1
CSAMGQGGETQYF
TGCAGTGCTATGGGACAGGGAGGGGAGACCCAGTACTTC
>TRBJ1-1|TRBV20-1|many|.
CSASPAAGAPKAFF
TGCAGTGCTAGTCCCGCGGCAGGCGCCCCGAAGGCTTTCTTT
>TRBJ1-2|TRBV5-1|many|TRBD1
CASSFLRGPYGYTF
TGCGCCAGCAGCTTCCTGAGGGGGCCCTATGGCTACACCTTC
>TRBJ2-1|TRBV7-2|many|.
CASSLVAGALYNEQFF
TGTGCCAGCAGCTTAGTAGCCGGGGCCCTCTACAATGAGCAGTTCTTC
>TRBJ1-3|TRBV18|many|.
CASSRSTASSGNTIYF
TGTGCCAGCTCACGGTCCACAGCAAGCTCTGGAAACACCATATATTTT
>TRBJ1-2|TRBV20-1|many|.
CSARDYPGELTF
TGCAGTGCTAGAGACTACCCAGGGGAGCTCACCTTC
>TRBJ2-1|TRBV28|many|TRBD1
CASSNPGQGKVFF
TGTGCCAGCAGTAACCCGGGACAGGGGAAGGTGTTCTTC